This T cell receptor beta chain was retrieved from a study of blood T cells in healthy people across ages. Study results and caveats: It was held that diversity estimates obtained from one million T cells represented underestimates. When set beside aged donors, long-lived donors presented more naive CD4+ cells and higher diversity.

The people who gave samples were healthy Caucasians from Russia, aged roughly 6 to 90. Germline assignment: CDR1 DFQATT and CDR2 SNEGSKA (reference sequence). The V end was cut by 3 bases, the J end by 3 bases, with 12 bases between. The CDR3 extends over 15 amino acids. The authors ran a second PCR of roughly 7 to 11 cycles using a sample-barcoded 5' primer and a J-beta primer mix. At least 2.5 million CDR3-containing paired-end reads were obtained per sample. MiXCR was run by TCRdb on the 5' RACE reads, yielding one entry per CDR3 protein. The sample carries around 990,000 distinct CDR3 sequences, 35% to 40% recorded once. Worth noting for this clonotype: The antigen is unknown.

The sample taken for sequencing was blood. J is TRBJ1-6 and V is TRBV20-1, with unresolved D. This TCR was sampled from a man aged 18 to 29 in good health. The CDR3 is CSARRSGHYNSPLHF. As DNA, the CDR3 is TGCAGTGCTAGGAGGTCCGGGCACTATAATTCACCCCTCCACTTT.